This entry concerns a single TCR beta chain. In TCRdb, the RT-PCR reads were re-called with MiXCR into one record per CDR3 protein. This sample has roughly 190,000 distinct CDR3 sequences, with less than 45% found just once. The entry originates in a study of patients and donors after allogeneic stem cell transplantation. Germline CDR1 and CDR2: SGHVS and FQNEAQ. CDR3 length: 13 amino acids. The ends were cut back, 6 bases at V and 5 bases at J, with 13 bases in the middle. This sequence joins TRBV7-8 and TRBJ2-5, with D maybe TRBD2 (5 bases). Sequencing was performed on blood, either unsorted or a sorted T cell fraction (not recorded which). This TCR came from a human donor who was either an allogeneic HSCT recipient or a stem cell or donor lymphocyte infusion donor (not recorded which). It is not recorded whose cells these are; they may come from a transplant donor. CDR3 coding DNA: TGTGCCAGCAGTCCCGGGGTCCGGGAGACCCAGTACTTC. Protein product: CASSPGVRETQYF.